Detailed here is one T cell receptor (beta chain). This sample is part of a study of blood T cell repertoires in COVID-19. The wider study: Spain, Italy and the United States supplied samples that represented acute and convalescent COVID-19. Nucleic acid was either cDNA or gDNA, and it came from T cells, B-cell-depleted T cells, or PBMCs.

In the original analysis: Reference gene primer amplification gave nucleated cell count estimates. The repertoire was sequenced with immunoSEQ multiplex PCR; TCRdb's copy has only in-frame clones and lacks some. D and trimming were read from the DNA, whereas the V and J calls and clone size are those reported in that table. The table has approximately 77,000 clones, approximately 80% seen once. The source is a woman aged 70 to 79 with acute or convalescent COVID-19. Source material: peripheral blood.

The CDR3 coding sequence is TGTGCCAGCAGCCCCGAATATAGCGGGGACCACCAAGAGACCCAGTACTTC. Amino acids: CASSPEYSGDHQETQYF. The rearrangement joins TRBV7-9 to TRBJ2-5, with TRBD2 matching 8 bases. CDR1 is SEHNR, CDR2 FQNEAQ, per germline (reference sequence). J lost 0 bases, V lost 5 bases, and 11 bases had no gene match. The CDR3 spans 17 residues.